This is a list of T cell receptor beta chains from one sample in a study of T cell repertoires in cytomegalovirus infection. MiXCR, applied by TCRdb to the reads, yields one record per CDR3 protein. The sample lists 290,000 or so distinct CDR3 sequences, about a quarter seen once, with roughly 13% in the top ten. Material: PBMCs. These TCRs come from a human donor in good health (CMV status not recorded). Some clones in this sample may be carry-over from other donors' samples. Both conserved end residues are part of each CDR3. The order of the fields is D gene, clone size, V gene, J gene, CDR3 DNA, CDR3 protein. D genes are given only for firm matches. The size of a clone is reported for some rows only, either as once, few or many, or as a class for expanded clones.

d_gene: -
abundance: -
v_gene: TRBV20-1
j_gene: TRBJ2-5
CDR3nt: TGCAGTGCTAGGCCGGGAAACCAAGAGACCCAGTACTTC
CDR3aa: CSARPGNQETQYF

d_gene: TRBD1
abundance: few
v_gene: TRBV7-9
j_gene: TRBJ1-2
CDR3nt: TGTGCCAGCAGCAATCGACAGGGACCTAGCTATGGCTACACCTTC
CDR3aa: CASSNRQGPSYGYTF

d_gene: -
abundance: few
v_gene: TRBV10-3
j_gene: TRBJ2-7
CDR3nt: TGTGCCACAAGGGACTCCTCCTACGAGCAGTACTTC
CDR3aa: CATRDSSYEQYF

d_gene: -
abundance: -
v_gene: TRBV28
j_gene: TRBJ2-7
CDR3nt: TGTGCCAGCTCACGACAGCTACCCTACGAGCAGTACTTC
CDR3aa: CASSRQLPYEQYF

d_gene: -
abundance: few
v_gene: TRBV5-1
j_gene: TRBJ2-7
CDR3nt: TGCGCCACCTCGGGGATGGTTGGCGGCGAGCAGTACTTC
CDR3aa: CATSGMVGGEQYF

d_gene: -
abundance: few
v_gene: TRBV6-2/TRBV6-3
j_gene: TRBJ1-1
CDR3nt: TGTGCCAGCAGTTACTCGATAGGGACGAACACTGAAGCTTTCTTT
CDR3aa: CASSYSIGTNTEAFF

d_gene: -
abundance: many
v_gene: TRBV7-2
j_gene: TRBJ2-7
CDR3nt: TGTGCCAGCAGCTTCCCCACTAAGATTACGGGAGCTTACGAGCAGTACTTC
CDR3aa: CASSFPTKITGAYEQYF

d_gene: TRBD2
abundance: few
v_gene: TRBV5-1
j_gene: TRBJ2-1
CDR3nt: TGCGCCAGCAGCTTGGCGGATAGCGGGACCCCGGGGTTCTTC
CDR3aa: CASSLADSGTPGFF

d_gene: -
abundance: few
v_gene: TRBV29-1
j_gene: TRBJ1-4
CDR3nt: TGCAGCGTTGAACTTGTAGGGCTTGGCGAAAAACTGTTTTTT
CDR3aa: CSVELVGLGEKLFF

d_gene: -
abundance: few
v_gene: TRBV11-2
j_gene: TRBJ2-3
CDR3nt: TGTGCCAGCAGCCCGGCGTGGCGGACAGATACGCAGTATTTT
CDR3aa: CASSPAWRTDTQYF

d_gene: -
abundance: few
v_gene: TRBV28
j_gene: TRBJ1-2
CDR3nt: TGTGCCAGCAGTGCGTCGAACTATGGCTACACCTTC
CDR3aa: CASSASNYGYTF

d_gene: -
abundance: many
v_gene: TRBV12-3/TRBV12-4
j_gene: TRBJ2-2
CDR3nt: TGTGCCAGCAGTTTTCGATACACCGGGGAGCTGTTTTTT
CDR3aa: CASSFRYTGELFF

d_gene: -
abundance: -
v_gene: TRBV2
j_gene: TRBJ2-4
CDR3nt: TGTGCCAGCAGTGACAGGGAAAACGCCAAAAACATTCAGTACTTC
CDR3aa: CASSDRENAKNIQYF

d_gene: -
abundance: -
v_gene: TRBV7-2
j_gene: TRBJ2-5
CDR3nt: TGTGCCAGCGCAGGCGTTACAGAGACCCAGTACTTC
CDR3aa: CASAGVTETQYF

d_gene: -
abundance: -
v_gene: TRBV28
j_gene: TRBJ1-4
CDR3nt: TGTGCCAGCACCCACCAGAGAGACGGTTGGCGGGTTTTT
CDR3aa: CASTHQRDGWRVF

d_gene: -
abundance: -
v_gene: TRBV20-1
j_gene: TRBJ1-6
CDR3nt: TGCAGTGCTAGAGTCCCGGGGCAGGGGATTTATAATTCACCCCTCCACTTT
CDR3aa: CSARVPGQGIYNSPLHF

d_gene: -
abundance: -
v_gene: TRBV7-2
j_gene: TRBJ2-5
CDR3nt: TGTGCCAGCAGCAGGGACGCGGGGGCTCAGCCCCAGTACTTC
CDR3aa: CASSRDAGAQPQYF

d_gene: TRBD1
abundance: few
v_gene: TRBV7-2
j_gene: TRBJ1-1
CDR3nt: TGTGCCAGCAGCTCATACAGGGGTAGCACTGAAGCTTTCTTT
CDR3aa: CASSSYRGSTEAFF

d_gene: -
abundance: -
v_gene: TRBV4-3
j_gene: TRBJ1-5
CDR3nt: TGCGCCAGCAGACAGGACTATAGCAATCAGCCCCAGCATTTT
CDR3aa: CASRQDYSNQPQHF

d_gene: -
abundance: -
v_gene: TRBV6-1
j_gene: TRBJ1-1
CDR3nt: TGTGCCAGCAGACAGGAGATATACACTGAAGCTTTCTTT
CDR3aa: CASRQEIYTEAFF

d_gene: TRBD1
abundance: -
v_gene: TRBV19
j_gene: TRBJ2-2
CDR3nt: TGTGCCAGTAGGGGGTCCCGCAGGGGGCCGTCCGGGGAGCTGTTTTTT
CDR3aa: CASRGSRRGPSGELFF

d_gene: -
abundance: -
v_gene: TRBV28
j_gene: TRBJ1-2
CDR3nt: TGTGCCAGCAGTTTAATTGGTAGGGTGGATATCTATGGCTACACCTTC
CDR3aa: CASSLIGRVDIYGYTF

d_gene: TRBD2
abundance: few
v_gene: TRBV7-9
j_gene: TRBJ2-3
CDR3nt: TGTGCCAGCAGCGTGACTAGCGGTGTTTCAGATACGCAGTATTTT
CDR3aa: CASSVTSGVSDTQYF

d_gene: TRBD1
abundance: -
v_gene: TRBV10-3
j_gene: TRBJ1-5
CDR3nt: TGTGCCATCAGACAGGGGGATAGCAATCAGCCCCAGCATTTT
CDR3aa: CAIRQGDSNQPQHF

d_gene: TRBD1
abundance: few
v_gene: TRBV7-2
j_gene: TRBJ1-5
CDR3nt: TGTGCCAGCAGCCCACAGGGACAGGTCAATCAGCCCCAGCATTTT
CDR3aa: CASSPQGQVNQPQHF

d_gene: -
abundance: once
v_gene: TRBV29-1
j_gene: TRBJ1-2
CDR3nt: TGCAGCGTTGAAGTGTCCAGGGCCTATGGCTACACCTTC
CDR3aa: CSVEVSRAYGYTF

d_gene: -
abundance: -
v_gene: TRBV10-3
j_gene: TRBJ2-1
CDR3nt: TGTGCCATCAGTTGGGACGGCTTCGAGGGTCCCTCTGAGCAGTTCTTC
CDR3aa: CAISWDGFEGPSEQFF

d_gene: -
abundance: -
v_gene: TRBV20-1
j_gene: TRBJ2-3
CDR3nt: TGCAGTGCTAGGAGTCCTACTAGCACAGATACGCAGTATTTT
CDR3aa: CSARSPTSTDTQYF

d_gene: TRBD2
abundance: -
v_gene: TRBV29-1
j_gene: TRBJ2-3
CDR3nt: TGCAGCGTTGCCCCGGGACTAGCTCGCACAGATACGCAGTATTTT
CDR3aa: CSVAPGLARTDTQYF

d_gene: TRBD1
abundance: -
v_gene: TRBV28
j_gene: TRBJ1-5
CDR3nt: TGTGCCAGCAGTCGCTTCGGACAGGGCGAGCATCAGCCCCAGCATTTT
CDR3aa: CASSRFGQGEHQPQHF

d_gene: -
abundance: -
v_gene: TRBV20-1
j_gene: TRBJ2-1
CDR3nt: TGCAGTGCTCTCCCGCCCTGGGGCAATGAGCAGTTCTTC
CDR3aa: CSALPPWGNEQFF

d_gene: -
abundance: -
v_gene: TRBV19
j_gene: TRBJ1-2
CDR3nt: TGTGCCAGTAGTATTAATCTTGGAGGGACCCTTTCTGGCTACACCTTC
CDR3aa: CASSINLGGTLSGYTF

d_gene: TRBD2
abundance: few
v_gene: TRBV20-1
j_gene: TRBJ2-5
CDR3nt: TGCAGTGCTATCCTCGGCGGGGGGTACCAAGAGACCCAGTACTTC
CDR3aa: CSAILGGGYQETQYF

d_gene: TRBD2
abundance: -
v_gene: TRBV29-1
j_gene: TRBJ2-5
CDR3nt: TGCAGCGTTGAAGAAGTTAGCGGGAGGGCCCGTGAGACCCAGTACTTC
CDR3aa: CSVEEVSGRARETQYF

d_gene: TRBD1
abundance: -
v_gene: TRBV28
j_gene: TRBJ1-2
CDR3nt: TGTGCCAGCAGATTAGCAGGGGGCCGAGAAGGCTACACCTTC
CDR3aa: CASRLAGGREGYTF

d_gene: -
abundance: few
v_gene: TRBV7-2
j_gene: TRBJ2-2
CDR3nt: TGTGCCAGCAGCCAAGTTGGGGGGACCGGGGAGCTGTTTTTT
CDR3aa: CASSQVGGTGELFF

d_gene: TRBD2
abundance: few
v_gene: TRBV7-2
j_gene: TRBJ2-3
CDR3nt: TGTGCCAGCAGCCCACTAGCGGGAGTTAGGGGACGCAAGGAGTATTTT
CDR3aa: CASSPLAGVRGRKEYF

d_gene: TRBD1
abundance: many
v_gene: TRBV28
j_gene: TRBJ2-7
CDR3nt: TGTGCCAGCAGCCAAGCCACAGGGGAACCGTACGAGCAGTACTTC
CDR3aa: CASSQATGEPYEQYF

d_gene: -
abundance: many
v_gene: TRBV7-2
j_gene: TRBJ2-7
CDR3nt: TGTGCCAGCAGCCCCACCCTGCTCGAGCAGTACTTC
CDR3aa: CASSPTLLEQYF

d_gene: TRBD1
abundance: few
v_gene: TRBV20-1
j_gene: TRBJ1-5
CDR3nt: TGCAGTGCTAGAGATCCCGGACAGGGGGCTCGACAGCCCCAGCATTTT
CDR3aa: CSARDPGQGARQPQHF

d_gene: -
abundance: -
v_gene: TRBV2
j_gene: TRBJ2-7
CDR3nt: TGTGCCAGCGAGACAGGAGGGTACGAGCAGTACTTC
CDR3aa: CASETGGYEQYF

d_gene: -
abundance: -
v_gene: TRBV5-1
j_gene: TRBJ1-3
CDR3nt: TGCGCCAGCAGTTCAATGGACAACTCTGGAAACACCATATATTTT
CDR3aa: CASSSMDNSGNTIYF

d_gene: -
abundance: few
v_gene: TRBV28
j_gene: TRBJ2-2
CDR3nt: TGTGCCAGCAGTTTCCAGTTAAACACCGGGGAGCTGTTTTTT
CDR3aa: CASSFQLNTGELFF

d_gene: -
abundance: -
v_gene: TRBV12-3/TRBV12-4
j_gene: TRBJ1-2
CDR3nt: TGTGCCAGCAGTCCCAGACAGTACTATGGCTACACCTTC
CDR3aa: CASSPRQYYGYTF

d_gene: -
abundance: -
v_gene: TRBV28
j_gene: TRBJ2-7
CDR3nt: TGTGCCAGCAGTGGGCCCTTCAACGAGCAGTACTTC
CDR3aa: CASSGPFNEQYF